The entry below describes one T cell receptor (beta chain). The target of this receptor is not known. No qualities accompany the bases; no much larger clone lies one base away. These data belong to a study of radiation and T cells in renal cell carcinoma (TCRdb year 2020). In terms of the full investigation: The samples were drawn from a clinical trial, where primary renal cell carcinomas were treated with 15 Gy of stereotactic body radiation therapy and then removed by nephrectomy 4 weeks afterward. A total of around 53 samples underwent TCR beta sequencing, made up of approximately 26 tumors and around 27 peripheral blood samples. A total of 4,016,671 unique CDR3 nucleotide sequences, encoding 2,500,000 or so unique CDR3 amino acid sequences, were found across all 50 or so samples. What the work shows at the level of the full study, not this receptor alone: Top tumor clonotypes rose in blood from baseline to 2 weeks post-radiation, then contracted by 4 weeks, suggesting transient expansion of tumor-resident clones. With a single-armed trial design, the study had no way to address how radiation dose or scheduling affects the TCR repertoire. Because pretreatment tumor biopsies were not available, the baseline intratumoral presence of clonotypes could not be determined. Dynamics of the blood repertoire were not tracked past 4 weeks after treatment.

TCR beta libraries were generated from genomic DNA with the immunoSEQ kit, following the manufacturer's recommendations. Library preparation used a first multiplex PCR with proprietary primers, then a second PCR adding unique barcodes, with bead cleanups after each round. A positive control reaction and a negative control reaction, both provided in the kit, were run with every batch of samples. The final libraries underwent checking on an Agilent 4200 TapeStation D1000 ScreenTape, volumetric pooling, and quantification by qPCR. Sequencing was performed on an Illumina NextSeq500 with a MidOutput 150-cycle cartridge, and 156 Read1 and 15 Index1 cycles were run with kit custom primers. The pooled library was loaded at about 0.98 pM, with an approximately 21% PhiX control spiked in. On the study's bioinformatics: Vendor-processed data were analyzed in R, with a clonotype defined as all T cells sharing the same CDR3 nucleotide sequence. In the clone abundance analyses, frequencies were normalized to the 10,000 most abundant clones in each sample. Before analysis, public T cell clones were removed, and these numbered fewer than six per sample on average. Tumor-enriched clonotypes and baseline blood-enriched clonotypes were defined as those with an abundance difference of at least 32-fold between compartments. A beta-binomial differential abundance model was used to identify clonotypes that expanded or contracted between blood time points. The Baroni-Urbani and Buser coefficient was used to measure tumor-blood repertoire similarity, and groups were compared with two-tailed Wilcoxon tests in R. Sourced from immuneACCESS, this table was stored by TCRdb with only in-frame sequences that have V and J called. A share of the clones is absent; for the studies checked, an unresolved V gene accounts for under half, and the remainder has no known explanation. That table supplies the V and J calls and clone size; D and trimming were determined from the DNA. The sample table lists about 130,000 clones, about four fifths of them with a count of one. Approximately 3% of the sample comes from the top ten.

V was cut back by 5 bases and J by 4 bases, leaving a gap of 12 bases between them. Counted from cysteine to phenylalanine, this CDR3 has 14 amino acids. This entry keeps only the CDR3 DNA: 42 bases, framed from base 1. Per the germline V gene, SNHLY is the CDR1 and FYNNEI is the CDR2. Taken with the paper, the label for time point translates to: baseline pretreatment blood. Read against the paper, the sample's treatment or condition label means: 15 Gy SBRT to primary tumor, nephrectomy 4 weeks later. To follow tumor-enriched clonotypes, peripheral blood was collected serially from radiation-treated patients at baseline and again at 2 weeks and 4 weeks after SBRT. Every patient had renal cell carcinoma of clear cell pathology. Genomic DNA for TCR sequencing was prepared using the QIAamp DNA Blood Mini Kit (Qiagen). Samples were included in the analyses only if all quality control checks were passed.

The source of this sequence is a woman aged 60 to 75 with renal cell carcinoma. Specimen: blood, collected from a patient whose treatment included radiotherapy and nephrectomy. Recombination connected TRBV2 to TRBJ1-5; TRBD1 is possibly the D segment (5 matching bases). The CDR3 reads CASSQEGLNQPQHF. The bases read TGTGCCAGCAGTCAGGAGGGACTGAATCAGCCCCAGCATTTT.